These 17 T cell receptor beta chains originate from one sample sequenced in a study of radiotherapy plus CTLA-4 blockade in lung cancer. TCRdb's table, derived via immunoSEQ multiplex PCR, lists solely in-frame clones and lacks some. The sample shows tens of thousands of clones, more than 60% of them seen only once. The sample was peripheral blood, taken from a patient treated with radiotherapy plus ipilimumab. These receptors originate from a human donor with non-small cell lung cancer who had a partial response to radiotherapy plus ipilimumab. Some clones in this sample may be carry-over from other donors' samples.

The chain is built from TRBV11-2 and TRBJ2-1, with 8 positions matching TRBD1. Looked up from germline, CDR1 is SGHAT and CDR2 is FQNNGV. After removal of 3 bases from V and 6 bases from J, the junction contained 19 bases not matched to a gene. This CDR3 contains 19 residues. The CDR3 spells CASSFSLTSGGTGGNEQFF. In DNA form, the CDR3 reads TGTGCCAGCAGCTTTAGCCTTACTTCAGGGGGCACCGGTGGCAATGAGCAGTTCTTC. Complete variable domain (other parts from reference TRBV11-2 and TRBJ2-1): EAGVAQSPRYKIIEKRQSVAFWCNPISGHATLYWYQQILGQGPKLLIQFQNNGVVDDSQLPKDRFSAERLKGVDSTLKIQPAKLEDSAVYLCASSFSLTSGGTGGNEQFFGPGTRLTVL.

As concerns this clone: The germline gene is not matched at one end of the junction; a read error may be the cause. This chain connects TRBV7-2 to TRBJ2-7; 10 bases map to TRBD2. This CDR3 has 15 amino acids. Per germline, CDR1 SGHTA and CDR2 FQGNSA. The CDR3 loop reads CATSQERGGSYEQYF. The CDR3 DNA follows: TGTGCCACCAGCCAGGAGCGGGGGGGCTCCTACGAGCAGTACTTC.

The chain uses TRBV4-3 and TRBJ2-1; 8 bases fit TRBD2. Germline loops: CDR1 LGHNA, CDR2 YSLEER. Trimming took 0 bases from V and 6 from J; bases not matched to a gene: 7. This CDR3 spans 16 amino acids. The CDR3 coding sequence is TGCGCCAGCAGCCAAGAAACGGGACTAGTAGGCAATGAGCAGTTCTTC. This translates into CASSQETGLVGNEQFF.

This chain connects TRBV27 to TRBJ1-2; 7 bases are shared with TRBD1. The CDR3 contains 15 residues. V lost 7 bases, J lost 1 base, and 9 bases stayed unmatched. The germline V gene has CDR1 MNHEY and CDR2 SMNVEV (reference sequence). CDR3 nucleotides: TGTGCCAGCACCCGGGACAGCCCACTTAACTATGGCTACACCTTC. Its translation: CASTRDSPLNYGYTF.

The chain joins TRBV7-3 to TRBJ2-7; D remains unclear. Trimming removed 0 bases from V and 1 base from J, with 4 bases in between. Germline CDR1 and CDR2: SGHTA and FQGTGA. The CDR3 has 13 residues. The CDR3 sequence is CASSLTPSYEQYF. CDR3 nucleotide sequence: TGTGCCAGCAGCTTAACCCCATCCTACGAGCAGTACTTC.

This clone was picked up a small number of times. This chain connects TRBV28 to TRBJ2-2; 9 positions match TRBD2. The CDR3 loop spans 15 amino acids. Germline-derived CDR1 and CDR2 are MDHEN and SYDVKM. With 5 bases clipped from V and 6 bases from J, the junction kept 7 bases outside the gene matches. CDR3: CASSPGLAYPGELFF. The CDR3 DNA reads TGTGCCAGCAGTCCGGGACTAGCTTACCCCGGGGAGCTGTTTTTT.

This rearrangement joins TRBV5-1 to TRBJ1-2, with 7 nucleotides matching TRBD1. Germline lookup yields CDR1 SGHRS and CDR2 YFSETQ. With 1 base clipped from V and 3 bases from J, the junction kept 3 bases outside the gene matches. The CDR3 has 14 residues. CDR3 bases: TGCGCCAGCAGCTTGCACAGGGGATACTATGGCTACACCTTC. This gives the protein CASSLHRGYYGYTF.

The chain links TRBV5-1 to TRBJ2-2; 10 bases line up with TRBD2. The germline gives CDR1 SGHRS, CDR2 YFSETQ. Trimming removed 5 bases from V and 10 bases from J; junction bases left unmatched: 5. The CDR3 consists of 13 residues. This CDR3 is CASRLAGLMELFF. In nucleotides, the CDR3 is TGCGCCAGCAGACTAGCGGGACTCATGGAGCTGTTTTTT.

The V and J genes are TRBV7-2 and TRBJ2-5; no firm D call. CDR1 and CDR2 (germline): SGHTA, FQGNSA. The CDR3 covers 12 residues. V was trimmed by 5 bases and J by 2 bases, leaving 6 bases between them. This CDR3 reads CASSPTQETQYF. In DNA form, the CDR3 reads TGTGCCAGCAGCCCGACACAAGAGACCCAGTACTTC.

V usage is TRBV6-5 and J usage is TRBJ2-1; D possibly corresponds to TRBD2 (6 bases). Trimming shortened V by 6 bases and J by 4 bases, and 16 bases separated the two germline ends. Germline V lookup: CDR1 MNHEY, CDR2 SVGAGI. The CDR3 covers 15 residues. For the CDR3, the DNA is TGTGCCAGCAGCCCTTATTCTAGCGAGTACAATGAGCAGTTCTTC. This encodes CASSPYSSEYNEQFF.

In this sample, this clone turned up once. The V call is TRBV14, the J call TRBJ2-2; 7 bases are a match to TRBD1. The CDR3 length is 17 residues. After removal of 0 bases from V and 5 bases from J, the junction contained 9 bases not matched to a gene. Germline V gene sequence: CDR1 SGHDN, CDR2 FVKESK. The DNA of the CDR3 is TGTGCCAGCAGCCAAGATGTGCCGGGACAGCGAACCGGGGAGCTGTTTTTT. It codes for CASSQDVPGQRTGELFF.

This chain joins TRBV6-1 and TRBJ2-5, with D hard to call. The CDR3 is 12 residues long. The V end lost 6 bases, the J end lost 2 bases, and 7 bases lay between the germline ends. CDR1 and CDR2 (germline): MNHNS, SASEGT. CDR3 bases: TGTGCCAGCAGCCCCAGGCAAGAGACCCAGTACTTC. Amino acid sequence: CASSPRQETQYF.

The gene calls are TRBV4-1 and TRBJ1-3; D unresolved. Trimming removed 2 bases from V and 9 bases from J, with 8 bases in between. CDR1 is MGHRA and CDR2 is YSYEKL in the germline V gene. This CDR3 has 12 amino acids. In DNA, the CDR3 is TGCGCCAGCAGCCAAAACGGAGGCACCATATATTTT. It specifies CASSQNGGTIYF.

This chain joins TRBV6-5 and TRBJ1-6; D possibly corresponds to TRBD1 (5 bases). V lost 7 bases and J 5 bases, leaving 12 bases between the germline ends. Germline CDR1 MNHEY, CDR2 SVGAGI. This CDR3 is 14 amino acids long. CDR3 in amino acids: CASTFGGNNSPLHF. CDR3 coding DNA: TGTGCCAGCACCTTTGGGGGGAATAATTCACCCCTCCACTTT.

This chain connects TRBV19 to TRBJ2-4; D perhaps matches TRBD1 (6 bases). CDR3 size: 14 residues. Germline CDR1 LNHDA, CDR2 SQIVND (reference sequence). V lost 6 bases and J 4 bases, leaving 13 bases between the germline ends. This chain's CDR3 is CASRQGRSKNIQYF. DNA of the CDR3: TGTGCCAGTAGACAGGGAAGAAGTAAAAACATTCAGTACTTC.

J is TRBJ2-5 and V is TRBV7-9; 7 bases line up with TRBD2. CDR3 size: 17 residues. V lost 5 bases to trimming and J lost 5 bases; unmatched junction nucleotides: 17. Looked up from germline, CDR1 is SEHNR and CDR2 is FQNEAQ (reference sequence). CDR3 coding DNA: TGTGCCAGCAGCCCCACTCGGTTCGGGGGGTTTAGGGAGACCCAGTACTTC. Its translation: CASSPTRFGGFRETQYF.

The chain couples TRBV28 to TRBJ1-5; D unresolved. The germline V and J ends were trimmed by 6 bases and 3 bases, with 15 bases remaining between them. Germline CDR1 is MDHEN and CDR2 is SYDVKM. This CDR3 is built from 15 residues. This CDR3 is CASSFRSGNNQPQHF. The CDR3 DNA reads TGTGCCAGCAGCTTCAGATCAGGAAACAATCAGCCCCAGCATTTT.